The 22 T cell receptor beta chains listed next were all sequenced from one sample in a study of PD-1 blockade in classical Hodgkin lymphoma. Here immunoSEQ multiplex PCR was the method, and the copy in TCRdb shows in-frame clones only, minus some. Of around 44,000 clones detected, around 86% appear once; the ten largest clones hold 5.5% to 6.5%. Each of the patients experienced relapse following autologous stem cell transplantation, and their brentuximab vedotin exposure differed. This material consisted of peripheral blood mononuclear cells (PBMCs), taken before the second cycle of nivolumab. These receptors were taken from a human donor with classical Hodgkin lymphoma.

This clone was seen only a few times. This chain links TRBV7-9 with TRBJ2-2; possible D gene TRBD2, 5 bases. The germline CDR1 and CDR2 sequences are SEHNR and FQNEAQ (reference sequence). This CDR3 comprises 13 residues. Trimming left V 2 bases short and J 6 bases short, with 7 bases between. CDR3 in DNA: TGTGCCAGCAGCTTATTAGCGCCCGGGGAGCTGTTTTTT. Its protein is CASSLLAPGELFF.

In its sample, this clone was seen a few times. This rearrangement joins TRBV19 to TRBJ1-2, with a tentative D call TRBD1 (5 bases). From germline, CDR1 is LNHDA and CDR2 SQIVND (reference sequence). V was pared by 3 bases and J by 6 bases, with 11 bases between. This CDR3 spans 13 amino acids. CDR3 region: CASSMAGRDGYTF. For the CDR3, the DNA is TGTGCCAGTAGTATGGCAGGGCGAGATGGCTACACCTTC. Combining the CDR3 with reference TRBV19 and TRBJ1-2 gives the whole variable domain DGGITQSPKYLFRKEGQNVTLSCEQNLNHDAMYWYRQDPGQGLRLIYYSQIVNDFQKGDIAEGYSVSREKKESFPLTVTSAQKNPTAFYLCASSMAGRDGYTFGSGTRLTVV.

This sequence joins TRBV19 and TRBJ1-1; D is perhaps TRBD1 (6 bases). From germline, CDR1 is LNHDA and CDR2 SQIVND (reference sequence). This CDR3 is 17 amino acids long. Trimming removed 6 bases from V and 0 bases from J, with 20 bases in between. The CDR3, as DNA: TGTGCCAGTAGGGACCCTAGGGGGGAGTCCCTGAACACTGAAGCTTTCTTT. This gives the protein CASRDPRGESLNTEAFF.

The CDR3 nucleotides are TGTGCCAGTAGTATTTGGGGTAACGGAAACACCATATATTTT. It encodes CASSIWGNGNTIYF. The V and J genes are TRBV19 and TRBJ1-3; no clear D gene. The CDR3 has 14 residues. Germline CDR1 reads LNHDA; CDR2 reads SQIVND (reference sequence). Trimming removed 3 bases from V and 4 bases from J, with 10 bases in between.

The chain couples TRBV7-2 to TRBJ2-7; 8 nucleotides agree with TRBD1. The CDR3 is 15 residues long. Germline CDR1 reads SGHTA; CDR2 reads FQGNSA. J gave up 7 bases and V 1 base, and 9 bases lay outside the gene matches. For the CDR3, the DNA is TGTGCCAGCAGCTTAGTCATCCAGGGGGCGCAGGAGCAGTACTTC. It is translated as CASSLVIQGAQEQYF.

This sequence joins TRBV6-1 and TRBJ1-1, with 7 bases aligning to TRBD1. This CDR3 is 13 amino acids long. J was trimmed by 1 base and V by 4 bases; bases with no gene match: 0. CDR1 is MNHNS, CDR2 SASEGT, per germline. CDR3: CASSGQGNTEAFF. The CDR3 DNA follows: TGTGCCAGCAGTGGACAGGGGAACACTGAAGCTTTCTTT.

The genes are TRBV4-1 and TRBJ2-1, with 9 bases lining up with TRBD2. V shed 0 bases and J 7 bases; nucleotides not matched to a gene: 7. The CDR3 loop spans 16 amino acids. Germline CDR1 is MGHRA and CDR2 is YSYEKL. CDR3 amino acids: CASSQERGGARNEQFF. The CDR3 bases are TGCGCCAGCAGCCAAGAACGCGGGGGGGCCAGGAATGAGCAGTTCTTC.

This chain links TRBV5-1 with TRBJ1-3, with a possible D match to TRBD1 (6 bases). CDR1 and CDR2 from the germline V gene are SGHRS and YFSETQ. Trimming removed 0 bases at V and 6 bases at J, with 10 bases between. This CDR3 is 14 amino acids long. The chain's CDR3 is CASSLAAGANTIYF. DNA of the CDR3: TGCGCCAGCAGCTTGGCCGCAGGGGCAAACACCATATATTTT.

V is TRBV19 and J is TRBJ2-2; 9 nucleotides match TRBD1. Germline loops: CDR1 LNHDA, CDR2 SQIVND (reference sequence). The V and J ends lost 3 bases and 6 bases, in that order; junction bases with no gene match: 8. This CDR3 has 16 residues. The CDR3 nucleotides read TGTGCCAGTAGTATCCCCGGACAGGGGTTCGCCGGGGAGCTGTTTTTT. It codes for CASSIPGQGFAGELFF.

In this sample, this clone turned up a few times. The chain couples TRBV6-6 to TRBJ1-5; the D is unclear. The CDR3 contains 14 residues. The V end was cut by 8 bases, the J end by 6 bases, with 17 bases between. Germline V CDR1 and CDR2: MNHNY, SVGAGI (reference sequence). Written as DNA, the CDR3 is TGTGCCAGCGACCACGGGGAAGCCGGTCAGCCCCAGCATTTT. Its translation: CASDHGEAGQPQHF.

The rearrangement joins TRBV19 to TRBJ2-2, with 7 bases matching TRBD1. Germline assignment: CDR1 LNHDA and CDR2 SQIVND (reference sequence). V was clipped by 6 bases and J by 7 bases; unmatched bases: 11. The CDR3 has 15 residues. The CDR3 DNA reads TGTGCCAGTAGCCTGACAGGGCCGGACATCGGGGAGCTGTTTTTT. The encoded protein is CASSLTGPDIGELFF.

CDR3 coding DNA: TGTGCCAGCTCATTCAAGACGACAGGGCTCGCCGGAAACACCATATATTTT. It is translated as CASSFKTTGLAGNTIYF. This chain links TRBV18 with TRBJ1-3; 7 bases are shared with TRBD1. The germline V gene encodes CDR1 KGHSH and CDR2 LQKENI. The junction had 14 bases not matched to a gene; V was cut back by 5 bases and J by 4 bases. The CDR3 extends over 17 amino acids.

The rearrangement joins TRBV5-1 to TRBJ2-2; D unclear. The CDR3 has 11 residues. Germline lookup yields CDR1 SGHRS and CDR2 YFSETQ. Trimming took off 6 bases at V and 8 bases at J, with 8 bases between the two ends. As DNA, the CDR3 is TGCGCCAGCACCTTCAGGGGGGAGCTGTTTTTT. The encoded protein is CASTFRGELFF. The variable domain in full, completed from reference TRBV5-1 and TRBJ2-2, reads KAGVTQTPRYLIKTRGQQVTLSCSPISGHRSVSWYQQTPGQGLQFLFEYFSETQRNKGNFPGRFSGRQFSNSRSEMNVSTLELGDSALYLCASTFRGELFFGEGSRLTVL.

The chain employs TRBV5-1 and TRBJ2-1, with 12 bases lining up with TRBD1. This CDR3 contains 14 residues. In germline, CDR1 is SGHRS, CDR2 YFSETQ. Trimming at V came to 5 bases and at J to 5 bases, leaving 2 bases not matched to a gene. CDR3 sequence: CASRGQGANNEQFF. The DNA of the CDR3 is TGCGCCAGCAGGGGACAGGGGGCCAACAATGAGCAGTTCTTC. The full variable domain, its missing parts supplied by reference TRBV5-1 and TRBJ2-1, is KAGVTQTPRYLIKTRGQQVTLSCSPISGHRSVSWYQQTPGQGLQFLFEYFSETQRNKGNFPGRFSGRQFSNSRSEMNVSTLELGDSALYLCASRGQGANNEQFFGPGTRLTVL.

The chain uses TRBV18 and TRBJ1-2; perhaps TRBD1 as D (5 bases). The CDR3 covers 15 residues. Per the germline V gene, CDR1 is KGHSH and CDR2 is LQKENI. V was clipped by 3 bases and J by 4 bases, with 15 bases between them. CDR3 region: CASSPRSGGSYGYTF. The CDR3 coding sequence is TGTGCCAGCTCACCTCGTAGTGGGGGTTCCTATGGCTACACCTTC.

V and J are TRBV19 and TRBJ2-7; possible D gene TRBD1, 6 bases. Germline V gene lookup returns CDR1 LNHDA and CDR2 SQIVND (reference sequence). V lost 6 bases, J lost 4 bases, and 16 bases lay in between. This CDR3 region has 14 residues. The CDR3, as DNA: TGTGCCAGTAGGAGGGGGTTCCAGGATTACGAGCAGTACTTC. Its translation: CASRRGFQDYEQYF.

The chain joins TRBV28 to TRBJ2-7; 8 positions agree with TRBD2. The CDR3 length is 16 residues. Per germline, CDR1 MDHEN and CDR2 SYDVKM. V lost 1 base, J lost 7 bases, and 12 bases stayed unmatched. The CDR3 protein is CASSLLISGTKGEQYF. As DNA, the CDR3 is TGTGCCAGCAGTTTATTGATTAGCGGGACCAAAGGGGAGCAGTACTTC.

This clone came up a few times. The chain recombines TRBV10-2 with TRBJ1-1, with D unclear. V was pared by 5 bases and J by 11 bases, with 12 bases between. The CDR3 runs 11 residues. Germline V gene sequence: CDR1 WSHSY, CDR2 SAAADI. For the CDR3, the DNA is TGCGCCAGCAGTACTAGCGAAAGGGCTTTCTTT. Residues: CASSTSERAFF.

The chain employs TRBV4-1 and TRBJ2-7; 13 bases match TRBD2. This CDR3 comprises 17 residues. Germline values: CDR1 MGHRA, CDR2 YSYEKL. Trimming cost V 0 bases and J 5 bases; bases outside gene matches: 7. In DNA, the CDR3 is TGCGCCAGCAGCCAAGAAAGAGGACTAGCGGGAGATGACGAGCAGTACTTC. Its translation is CASSQERGLAGDDEQYF.

The chain couples TRBV7-2 to TRBJ2-5; 10 bases are a match to TRBD2. This CDR3 spans 15 amino acids. Trimming removed 4 bases from V and 11 bases from J; junction bases left unmatched: 13. Germline CDR1 and CDR2: SGHTA and FQGNSA. CDR3 sequence (DNA): TGTGCCAGCAGCTGGCCCCAACTAGCGGGGAGGGAGCAGTACTTC. It is translated as CASSWPQLAGREQYF.

This clone is a singleton in its sample. The rearrangement joins TRBV2 to TRBJ2-7; weak D call: TRBD2 (8 bases). Between the trimmed V and J ends, which lost 6 bases and 7 bases, there was a span of 22 bases. CDR1 and CDR2 from the germline V gene are SNHLY and FYNNEI. CDR3 length equals 15 residues. CDR3 in DNA: TGTGCCAGCAGGGATAGCGGGGACCAGGGGGAGGAGCAGTACTTC. It specifies CASRDSGDQGEEQYF. The full variable domain, in which reference TRBV2 and TRBJ2-7 provide the parts outside the CDR3, is EPEVTQTPSHQVTQMGQEVILRCVPISNHLYFYWYRQILGQKVEFLVSFYNNEISEKSEIFDDQFSVERPDGSNFTLKIRSTKLEDSAMYFCASRDSGDQGEEQYFGPGTRLTVT.

The gene calls are TRBV19 and TRBJ2-7; no reliable D call. The germline CDR1 and CDR2 sequences are LNHDA and SQIVND (reference sequence). The CDR3 extends over 13 amino acids. Trimming shortened V by 2 bases and J by 4 bases, and 9 bases separated the two germline ends. CDR3 coding DNA: TGTGCCAGTAGTATATCAGTAACTTACGAGCAGTACTTC. Amino acids: CASSISVTYEQYF.